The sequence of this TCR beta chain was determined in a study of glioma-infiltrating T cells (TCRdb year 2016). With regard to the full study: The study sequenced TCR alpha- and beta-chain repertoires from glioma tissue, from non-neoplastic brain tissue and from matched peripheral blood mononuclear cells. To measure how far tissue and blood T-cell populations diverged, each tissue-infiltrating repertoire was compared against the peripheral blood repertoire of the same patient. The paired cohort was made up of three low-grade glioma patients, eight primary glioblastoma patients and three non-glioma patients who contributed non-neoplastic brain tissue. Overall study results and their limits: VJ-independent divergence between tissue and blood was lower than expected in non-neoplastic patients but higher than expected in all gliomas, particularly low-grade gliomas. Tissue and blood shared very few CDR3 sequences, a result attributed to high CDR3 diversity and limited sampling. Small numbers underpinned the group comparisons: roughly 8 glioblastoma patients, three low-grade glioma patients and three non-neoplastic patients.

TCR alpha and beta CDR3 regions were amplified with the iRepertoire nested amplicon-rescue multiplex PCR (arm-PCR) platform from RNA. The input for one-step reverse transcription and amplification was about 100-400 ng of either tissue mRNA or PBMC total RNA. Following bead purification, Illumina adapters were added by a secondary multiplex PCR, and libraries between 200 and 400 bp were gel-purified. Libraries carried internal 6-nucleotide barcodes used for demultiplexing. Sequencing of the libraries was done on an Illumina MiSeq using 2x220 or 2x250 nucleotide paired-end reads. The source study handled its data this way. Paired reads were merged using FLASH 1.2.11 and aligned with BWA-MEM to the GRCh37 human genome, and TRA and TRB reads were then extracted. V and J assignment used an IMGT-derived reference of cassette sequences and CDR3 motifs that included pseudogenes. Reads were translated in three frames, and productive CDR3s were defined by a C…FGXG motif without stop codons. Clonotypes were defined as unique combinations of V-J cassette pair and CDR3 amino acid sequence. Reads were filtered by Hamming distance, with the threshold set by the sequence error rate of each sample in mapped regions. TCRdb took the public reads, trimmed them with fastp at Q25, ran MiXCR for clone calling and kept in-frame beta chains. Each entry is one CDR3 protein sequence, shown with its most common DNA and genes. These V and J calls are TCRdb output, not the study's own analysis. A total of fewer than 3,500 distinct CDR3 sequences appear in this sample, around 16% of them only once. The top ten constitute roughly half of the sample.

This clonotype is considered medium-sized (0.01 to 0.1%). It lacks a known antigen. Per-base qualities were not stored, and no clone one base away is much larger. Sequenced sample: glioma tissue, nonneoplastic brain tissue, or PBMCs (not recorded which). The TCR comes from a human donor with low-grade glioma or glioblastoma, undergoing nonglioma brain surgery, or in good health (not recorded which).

The DNA is TGCAGTGCTGATATCAGCGACAATGAGCAGTTCTTC. Its protein reads: CSADISDNEQFF. The V gene is TRBV20-1 and the J gene is TRBJ2-1, with the D gene not clear enough to name. As encoded in the germline V gene (reference sequence), CDR1 is DFQATT while CDR2 is SNEGSKA. V loses 5 bases of germline sequence and J loses 5 bases, and the interval between the two ends is 10 bases. The CDR3 numbers 12 residues from cysteine through phenylalanine. Only CDR3 DNA remains: 36 bases, in frame from the first base.